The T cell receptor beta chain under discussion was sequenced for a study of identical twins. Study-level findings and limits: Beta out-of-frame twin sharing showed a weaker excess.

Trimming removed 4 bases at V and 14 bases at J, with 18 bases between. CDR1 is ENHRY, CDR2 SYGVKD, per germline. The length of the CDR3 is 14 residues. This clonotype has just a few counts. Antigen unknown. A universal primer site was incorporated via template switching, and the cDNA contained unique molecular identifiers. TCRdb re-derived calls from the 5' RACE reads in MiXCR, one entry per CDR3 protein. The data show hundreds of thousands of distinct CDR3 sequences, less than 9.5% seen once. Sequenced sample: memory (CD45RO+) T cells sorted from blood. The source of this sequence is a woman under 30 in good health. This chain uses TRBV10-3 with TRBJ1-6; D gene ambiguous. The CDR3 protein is CAISVESGSDALHF. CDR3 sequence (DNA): TGTGCCATCAGTGTTGAGTCCGGGTCGGATGCCCTCCACTTT.